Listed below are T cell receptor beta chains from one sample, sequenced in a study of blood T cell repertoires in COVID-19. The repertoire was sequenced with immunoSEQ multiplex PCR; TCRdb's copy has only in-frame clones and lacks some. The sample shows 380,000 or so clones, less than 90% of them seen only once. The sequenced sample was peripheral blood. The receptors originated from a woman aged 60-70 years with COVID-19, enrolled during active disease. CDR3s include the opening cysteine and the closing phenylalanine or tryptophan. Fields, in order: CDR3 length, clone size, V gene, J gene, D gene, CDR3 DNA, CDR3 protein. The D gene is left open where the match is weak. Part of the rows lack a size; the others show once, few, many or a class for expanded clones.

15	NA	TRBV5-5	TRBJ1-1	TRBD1	TGTGCCAGCAGCAACCGGGACAGGGGTTGGACTGAAGCTTTCTTT	CASSNRDRGWTEAFF
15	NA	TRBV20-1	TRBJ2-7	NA	TGCAGTGCTAGTCCCTTGACTTCTAATCCCTACGAGCAGTACTTC	CSASPLTSNPYEQYF
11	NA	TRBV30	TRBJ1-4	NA	TGTGCCTGGAGTGATTCCCAGGAACTGTTTTTT	CAWSDSQELFF
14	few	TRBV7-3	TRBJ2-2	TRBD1	TGTGCCAGCAGCATACGACAGGGAACCGGGGAGCTGTTTTTT	CASSIRQGTGELFF
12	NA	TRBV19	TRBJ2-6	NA	TGTGCCCCCTTAATTGGGGCCAACGTCCTGACTTTC	CAPLIGANVLTF
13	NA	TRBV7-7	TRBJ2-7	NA	TGTGCCAGCAGCTTACTCACTGACTACGAGCAGTACTTC	CASSLLTDYEQYF
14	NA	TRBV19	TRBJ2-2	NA	TGTGCCAGTAGTATAGAGTTGGCTCCCGGGGAGCTGTTTTTT	CASSIELAPGELFF
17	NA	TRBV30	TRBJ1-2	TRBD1	TGTGCCTGGAGTACTTTCTCCAAAGGACAGGGAAATCGCGGCTACACCTTC	CAWSTFSKGQGNRGYTF
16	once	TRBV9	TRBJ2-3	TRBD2	TGTGCCAGCAGCGTAGGGCTAGCGGGGGTCACAGATACGCAGTATTTT	CASSVGLAGVTDTQYF
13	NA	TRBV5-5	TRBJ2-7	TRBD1	TGTGCCTCCAAAGACAGGGGGTTCTACGAGCAGTACTTC	CASKDRGFYEQYF
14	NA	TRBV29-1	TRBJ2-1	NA	TGCAGCGCAGAAGGAGTAGTGCGCTACAATGAGCAGTTCTTC	CSAEGVVRYNEQFF
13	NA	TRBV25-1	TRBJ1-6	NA	TGTGCCAGTAAGCAGGACTATAATTCACCCCTCCACTTT	CASKQDYNSPLHF
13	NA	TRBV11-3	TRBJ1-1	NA	TGTGCCAGCAGCGGTAGGGGGAACACTGAAGCTTTCTTT	CASSGRGNTEAFF
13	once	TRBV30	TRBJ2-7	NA	TGTGCCTGCCAAGGGGGGGGCCGGAACGAGCAGTACTTC	CACQGGGRNEQYF
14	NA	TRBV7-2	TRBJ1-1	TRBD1	TGTGCCAGCAGCGCCCAGACAGGGGAGACTGAAGCTTTCTTT	CASSAQTGETEAFF
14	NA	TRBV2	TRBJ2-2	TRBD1	TGTGCCAGCGTTGGACAGGGGGCGACCGGGGAGCTGTTTTTT	CASVGQGATGELFF
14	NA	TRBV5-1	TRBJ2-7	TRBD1	TGCGCCAGCAGCTTGGGGGGACAGGGTGCCGAGCAGTACTTC	CASSLGGQGAEQYF
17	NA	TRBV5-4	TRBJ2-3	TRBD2	TGTGCCAGCAGCGAGGGTAGCGGGGGGGCCAGTACAGATACGCAGTATTTT	CASSEGSGGASTDTQYF
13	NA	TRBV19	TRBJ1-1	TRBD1	TGTGCCACCAGACAGGGGGTAGGCACTGAAGCTTTCTTT	CATRQGVGTEAFF
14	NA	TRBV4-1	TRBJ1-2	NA	TGCGCCAGCAGCCAAGATAGGACAGTCTATGGCTACACCTTC	CASSQDRTVYGYTF
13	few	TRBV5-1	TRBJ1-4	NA	TGCGCCAGCAAGACAGCTCCCAATGAAAAACTGTTTTTT	CASKTAPNEKLFF
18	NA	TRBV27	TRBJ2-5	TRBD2	TGTGCCAGCAGTTCCCGAAGTTGGCTAGCGGGTACCCAAGAGACCCAGTACTTC	CASSSRSWLAGTQETQYF
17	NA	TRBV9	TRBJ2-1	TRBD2	TGTGCCAGCAGCGCTAGCGGGGGGGTGAAAACGATCAATGAGCAGTTCTTC	CASSASGGVKTINEQFF
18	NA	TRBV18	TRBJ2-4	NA	TGTGCCAGCTCTTCCAGGGAAACACACCCCCAAGCCAAAAACATTCAGTACTTC	CASSSRETHPQAKNIQYF
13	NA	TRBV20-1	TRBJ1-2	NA	TGCAGTGCTAGTTCTGACAAAGACTATGGCTACACCTTC	CSASSDKDYGYTF
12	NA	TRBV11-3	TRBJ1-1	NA	TGTGCCAGCAGCGGCTGGGGCGAAGGAGCTTTCTTT	CASSGWGEGAFF
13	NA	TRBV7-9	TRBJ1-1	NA	TGTGCCAGCAGCTTAGCGGGGGGGCGGAAAGCTTTCTTT	CASSLAGGRKAFF
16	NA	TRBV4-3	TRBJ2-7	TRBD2	TGCGCCAGCAGCCAAGTCCGGGGGGGTACCCTCTACGAGCAGTACTTC	CASSQVRGGTLYEQYF
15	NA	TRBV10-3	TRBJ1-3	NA	TGTGCCATCAGTGAGTCCCCGGGAGTTGGAAACACCATATATTTT	CAISESPGVGNTIYF
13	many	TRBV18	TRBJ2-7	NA	TGTGCCAGCTCACTAGAGGAGTTCTACGAGCAGTACTTC	CASSLEEFYEQYF
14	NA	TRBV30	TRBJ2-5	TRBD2	TGTGCCTGGAGCGACGGACTAGCGGTGGTGACCCAGTACTTC	CAWSDGLAVVTQYF
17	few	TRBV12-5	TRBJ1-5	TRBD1	TGTGCTAGTGGTTGGGACAGTTCCTGGGAGAACAATCAGCCCCAGCATTTT	CASGWDSSWENNQPQHF